A selection of T cell receptor beta chains follows, all from one sample in a study of breast tumors, draining lymph nodes, adjacent tissues. TCRdb re-derived calls from the multiplex PCR reads in MiXCR, one entry per CDR3 protein. The profile shows about 130,000 distinct CDR3 sequences, 21% of them singletons. Sequencing was carried out using axillary lymph node tissue. The source of these receptors is a female donor with breast cancer. Some clones in this sample may be carry-over from other donors' samples. CDR3s include the opening cysteine and the closing phenylalanine or tryptophan. A D gene is named only where the DNA matches it firmly. Not every row has a clone size; where given, it reads once, few, many or a size class.

V gene	clone size	J gene	D gene	CDR3 protein	CDR3 DNA
TRBV20-1	once	TRBJ2-7	.	CSARDPQTAYEQYF	TGCAGTGCTAGAGATCCTCAGACGGCCTACGAGCAGTACTTC
TRBV4-1	many	TRBJ2-1	.	CASSQDYFNEQFF	TGCGCCAGCAGCCAAGATTATTTCAATGAGCAGTTCTTC
TRBV5-1	.	TRBJ2-5	.	CASSLGAVGLQETQYF	TGCGCCAGCAGCTTGGGGGCGGTGGGTCTCCAAGAGACCCAGTACTTC
TRBV7-3	.	TRBJ2-3	.	CASSHSVGFGEDTQYF	TGTGCCAGCAGCCACTCAGTGGGCTTTGGCGAAGATACGCAGTATTTT
TRBV4-1	many	TRBJ2-1	TRBD1	CASSPGTVKNNEQFF	TGCGCCAGCAGCCCAGGGACAGTGAAAAACAATGAGCAGTTCTTC
TRBV19	many	TRBJ2-1	TRBD1	CASSTGTGGNYNEQFF	TGTGCCAGTAGTACCGGGACAGGGGGAAACTACAATGAGCAGTTCTTC
TRBV6-6	many	TRBJ2-5	.	CASSNGGSRAETQYF	TGTGCCAGCAGTAACGGGGGATCCAGGGCTGAGACCCAGTACTTC
TRBV7-9	many	TRBJ2-7	.	CASSLASISYEQYF	TGTGCCAGCAGCTTAGCCAGTATCTCCTACGAGCAGTACTTC
TRBV5-1	many	TRBJ2-5	.	CASSVGQETQYF	TGCGCCAGCAGCGTCGGGCAAGAGACCCAGTACTTC
TRBV28	few	TRBJ1-2	.	CASSTANYGYTF	TGTGCCAGCAGTACAGCTAACTATGGCTACACCTTC
TRBV15	many	TRBJ2-1	TRBD1	CATSRDRQGTYNEQFF	TGTGCCACCAGCAGAGATCGACAGGGAACCTACAATGAGCAGTTCTTC
TRBV6-5	many	TRBJ2-6	.	CASSRKIRGAGANVLTF	TGTGCCAGCAGTCGTAAAATCAGGGGAGCTGGGGCCAACGTCCTGACTTTC
TRBV4-1	many	TRBJ1-2	.	CASSQATGRPYGYTF	TGCGCCAGCAGCCAAGCCACCGGGAGGCCCTATGGCTACACCTTC
TRBV5-6	few	TRBJ1-2	.	CASSLGGVGGYTF	TGTGCCAGCAGCTTGGGGGGGGTCGGCGGCTACACCTTC
TRBV7-7	many	TRBJ2-7	TRBD2	CASSLDGGLGEQYF	TGTGCTAGCAGCTTAGACGGAGGACTAGGCGAGCAGTACTTC
TRBV20-1	many	TRBJ2-2	.	CSARRGDLTPGELFF	TGCAGTGCACGCAGGGGGGATTTAACACCCGGGGAGCTGTTTTTT
TRBV28	many	TRBJ2-1	.	CASSLSGTPRNEQFF	TGTGCCAGCAGTTTGTCCGGGACTCCACGCAATGAGCAGTTCTTC
TRBV19	many	TRBJ2-7	TRBD2	CASSLTSGSEQYF	TGTGCCAGTAGTTTGACTAGCGGGAGCGAGCAGTACTTC
TRBV24-1	.	TRBJ1-3	.	CAPPQGVSGNTIYF	TGTGCACCCCCGCAGGGCGTCTCTGGAAACACCATATATTTT
TRBV7-3	many	TRBJ2-6	.	CASSFGPDPRANVLTF	TGTGCCAGCAGCTTCGGACCGGATCCGAGGGCCAACGTCCTGACTTTC
TRBV6-5	many	TRBJ1-2	.	CASSYSGYGYTF	TGTGCCAGCAGTTACTCAGGGTATGGCTACACCTTC
TRBV13	.	TRBJ2-3	TRBD1	CASSQTGADTQYF	TGTGCCAGCAGCCAGACAGGGGCAGATACGCAGTATTTT
TRBV28	.	TRBJ1-5	.	CASSPSGNQPQHF	TGTGCCAGCAGCCCCTCGGGGAATCAGCCCCAGCATTTT
TRBV2	many	TRBJ2-5	TRBD1	CASTGQGRTQYF	TGTGCCAGCACCGGACAGGGTCGGACCCAGTACTTC
TRBV19	many	TRBJ2-3	.	CASSIWTGATDTQYF	TGTGCCAGTAGTATATGGACGGGAGCGACAGATACGCAGTATTTT
TRBV24-1	many	TRBJ2-5	TRBD1	CATSDSDRVETQYF	TGTGCCACCAGTGACAGTGACAGGGTTGAGACCCAGTACTTC
TRBV20-1	few	TRBJ2-4	.	CSLGSRTTKNIQYF	TGCAGTCTGGGCTCTAGGACTACCAAAAACATTCAGTACTTC
TRBV19	many	TRBJ2-7	TRBD2	CASRGREGNYEQYF	TGTGCCAGTCGCGGGCGGGAGGGGAACTACGAGCAGTACTTC
TRBV6-6	.	TRBJ2-5	.	CASRTQGEQEAQYF	TGTGCCAGCAGAACACAGGGTGAACAAGAGGCCCAGTACTTC
TRBV20-1	many	TRBJ2-7	TRBD2	CSARDWTRHSYEQYF	TGCAGTGCTAGAGATTGGACTAGACATTCCTACGAGCAGTACTTC
TRBV12-3/TRBV12-4	many	TRBJ2-7	.	CASRPRTKGRGRSEQYF	TGTGCCAGCAGGCCTCGGACGAAGGGCAGGGGACGGAGCGAGCAGTACTTC
TRBV6-5	few	TRBJ2-7	.	CASSYSDDAYEQYF	TGTGCCAGCAGTTACTCGGACGACGCCTACGAGCAGTACTTC
TRBV5-1	many	TRBJ2-7	TRBD1	CASSLFPTGTGGSYEQYF	TGCGCCAGCAGCTTGTTTCCGACGGGTACAGGGGGCTCCTACGAGCAGTACTTC
TRBV5-8	many	TRBJ2-7	TRBD1	CASSLGAGQGSIYEQYF	TGTGCCAGCAGCTTGGGTGCGGGACAGGGTTCGATCTACGAGCAGTACTTC
TRBV4-1	many	TRBJ2-1	.	CASSLFLQGTPNEQFF	TGCGCCAGCAGCCTCTTCCTGCAGGGGACACCCAATGAGCAGTTCTTC
TRBV7-3	many	TRBJ2-2	.	CASSATSSASTGELFF	TGTGCCAGCAGCGCCACTAGCAGCGCGTCCACCGGGGAGCTGTTTTTT
TRBV27	.	TRBJ2-3	.	CASSSTSWGGTDTQYF	TGTGCCAGCAGTTCCACTAGTTGGGGGGGCACAGATACGCAGTATTTT
TRBV7-8	many	TRBJ2-5	.	CASSRTEGETQYF	TGTGCCAGCAGCAGAACGGAGGGGGAGACCCAGTACTTC
TRBV7-6	many	TRBJ2-1	TRBD2	CASSSRGGSHEQFF	TGTGCCAGCAGCTCCCGGGGGGGATCACATGAGCAGTTCTTC
TRBV7-3	many	TRBJ2-7	TRBD2	CASSSGSSGVYEQYF	TGTGCCAGCAGCTCGGGTAGCAGCGGGGTCTACGAGCAGTACTTC
TRBV29-1	many	TRBJ2-1	TRBD2	CSVEMVLAGGDEQFF	TGCAGCGTAGAAATGGTCCTAGCGGGAGGTGATGAGCAGTTCTTC
TRBV10-2	medium-sized	TRBJ2-7	.	CASGPSYEQYF	TGCGCCAGCGGCCCCTCCTACGAGCAGTACTTC
TRBV6-1	.	TRBJ1-2	.	CASNLTPGNPSGGYTF	TGTGCCAGCAACCTCACCCCAGGGAACCCCTCGGGGGGCTACACCTTC
TRBV5-1	many	TRBJ2-3	TRBD2	CASSPEGLAGADTQYF	TGCGCCAGCAGCCCTGAGGGACTAGCGGGAGCGGATACGCAGTATTTT
TRBV19	many	TRBJ2-7	.	CASSMNSIYEQYF	TGTGCCAGTAGTATGAACAGTATCTACGAGCAGTACTTC
TRBV6-1	many	TRBJ1-2	.	CASSAGVSYYGYTF	TGTGCCAGCAGTGCGGGGGTTTCGTACTATGGCTACACCTTC
TRBV10-3	many	TRBJ1-3	TRBD1	CAISERDRELSGNTIYF	TGTGCCATCAGTGAGAGGGACAGGGAACTCTCTGGAAACACCATATATTTT
TRBV6-1	many	TRBJ2-7	.	CASRYGRSSSYEQYF	TGTGCCAGCAGATACGGACGGTCCTCCTCCTACGAGCAGTACTTC
TRBV19	.	TRBJ1-1	TRBD1	CASLGRGGQAMNTEAFF	TGTGCCAGTCTCGGGCGGGGGGGACAGGCCATGAACACTGAAGCTTTCTTT
TRBV7-9	many	TRBJ1-2	.	CASSRTEGNYGYTF	TGTGCCAGCAGCCGGACAGAGGGAAACTATGGCTACACCTTC
TRBV20-1	many	TRBJ2-5	TRBD2	CSARVLAGGMETQYF	TGCAGTGCTAGAGTCCTAGCGGGAGGTATGGAGACCCAGTACTTC
TRBV6-5	many	TRBJ1-6	.	CASSYDGGQLNSPLHF	TGTGCCAGCAGTTATGATGGAGGACAGCTTAATTCACCCCTCCACTTT
TRBV5-1	many	TRBJ2-1	.	CASSAPGDFHNEQFF	TGCGCCAGCAGCGCGCCAGGGGATTTTCACAATGAGCAGTTCTTC
TRBV6-5	.	TRBJ1-4	.	CASSYSDGAIEKLFF	TGTGCCAGCAGTTACTCGGATGGGGCCATTGAAAAACTGTTTTTT
TRBV20-1	many	TRBJ2-5	TRBD2	CSEGLAEQETQYF	TGCAGTGAGGGACTAGCGGAACAAGAGACCCAGTACTTC